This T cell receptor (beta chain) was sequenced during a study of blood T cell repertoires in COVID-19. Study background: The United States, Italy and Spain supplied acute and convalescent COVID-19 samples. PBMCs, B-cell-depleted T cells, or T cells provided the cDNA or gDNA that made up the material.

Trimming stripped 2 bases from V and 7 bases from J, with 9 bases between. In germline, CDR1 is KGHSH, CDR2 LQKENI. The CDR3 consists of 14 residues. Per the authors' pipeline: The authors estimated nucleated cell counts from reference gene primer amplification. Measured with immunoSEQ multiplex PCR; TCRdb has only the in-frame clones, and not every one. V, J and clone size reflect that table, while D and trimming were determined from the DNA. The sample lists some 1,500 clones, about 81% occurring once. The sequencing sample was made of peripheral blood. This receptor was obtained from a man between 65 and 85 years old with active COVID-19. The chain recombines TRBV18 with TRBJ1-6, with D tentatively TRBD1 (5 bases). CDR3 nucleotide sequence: TGTGCCAGCTCACCAGCCAGGGCAAATTCACCCCTCCACTTT. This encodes CASSPARANSPLHF. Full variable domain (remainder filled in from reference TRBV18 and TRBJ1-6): NAGVMQNPRHLVRRRGQEARLRCSPMKGHSHVYWYRQLPEEGLKFMVYLQKENIIDESGMPKERFSAEFPKEGPSILRIQQVVRGDSAAYFCASSPARANSPLHFGNGTRLTVT.